Shown below are 16 T cell receptor beta chains from a single sample sequenced in a study of sequential checkpoint blockade in melanoma. Data came from immunoSEQ multiplex PCR; TCRdb stores just in-frame clones and leaves some out. The sample consists of roughly 1,500 clones, 20% to 25% of them appearing once. Treatment meaning: randomized to nivolumab then ipilimumab (arm A) or the reverse (arm B). The sequencing here drew on tumor tissue (inferred from file names), taken from a patient given nivolumab and ipilimumab in sequence. Receptors originate from a human donor with melanoma.

This chain links TRBV10-2 with TRBJ1-2; TRBD1 matches 8 bases. The V and J ends lost 7 bases and 4 bases, in that order; junction bases with no gene match: 14. Germline V gene sequence: CDR1 WSHSY, CDR2 SAAADI. The CDR3 sequence is 16 residues long. CDR3: CASTGQGVGMGYGYTF. For the CDR3, the DNA is TGCGCCAGCACCGGACAGGGAGTCGGAATGGGCTATGGCTACACCTTC.

This clone was recorded a few times. The gene calls are TRBV30 and TRBJ1-5, with D tentatively TRBD1 (5 bases). Germline CDR1 and CDR2: GTSNPN and SVGIG (reference sequence). There are 14 residues in the CDR3. Trimming removed 4 bases at V and 8 bases at J, with 18 bases between. DNA of the CDR3: TGTGCCTGGACTCTCTCAGGGACGAGGGAGCCCCAGCATTTT. Translating it yields CAWTLSGTREPQHF.

CDR3 sequence reads: CASSAKRRDGSSGSAGANVLTF. CDR3 nucleotide sequence: TGTGCCAGTAGTGCAAAAAGGAGGGACGGGTCCAGCGGGAGTGCCGGGGCCAACGTCCTGACTTTC. This sequence joins TRBV19 and TRBJ2-6; 8 bases map to TRBD2. Germline CDR1 is LNHDA and CDR2 is SQIVND (reference sequence). The J segment lost 4 bases and the V segment lost 5 bases, leaving 25 bases of the junction unmatched. The CDR3 spans 22 residues.

Judged by abundance, this clone is medium-sized (0.01 to 0.1%). The chain carries TRBV11-3 and TRBJ2-7; D tentatively fits TRBD1 or TRBD2 (5 bases each). This CDR3 is 14 amino acids long. The V end was cut by 3 bases, the J end by 6 bases, with 15 bases between. The germline V gene has CDR1 SGHNT and CDR2 YENEEA. Here the CDR3 reads CASSLGDAFFEQYF. The CDR3 DNA follows: TGTGCCAGCAGCTTGGGGGATGCTTTTTTCGAGCAGTACTTC.

In this sample, this clone is medium-sized. The chain has TRBV11-3 and TRBJ1-2; tentatively, D is TRBD1 (6 bases). V lost 4 bases and J 3 bases, leaving 12 bases between the germline ends. The CDR3 length is 14 residues. The germline gives CDR1 SGHNT, CDR2 YENEEA. The DNA for the CDR3 is TGTGCCAGCAGCTCAGGGGCCCGGGACTATGGCTACACCTTC. The encoded protein is CASSSGARDYGYTF.

This clone counts as large. The chain employs TRBV15 and TRBJ2-3; the match to TRBD2 covers 10 bases. CDR1 is LNHNV, CDR2 YYDKDF, per germline (reference sequence). Losses at the gene ends were 0 bases for V and 2 bases for J; bases not matched to a gene: 8. CDR3 length: 18 residues. CDR3 bases: TGTGCCACCAGCAGAGAACGAGCGGGAGGGCCTAACACAGATACGCAGTATTTT. This gives the protein CATSRERAGGPNTDTQYF.

This clone was seen a few times. The chain joins TRBV12-5 to TRBJ1-1; tentative D call: TRBD1 (5 bases). The CDR3 consists of 13 residues. Germline-derived CDR1 and CDR2 are LGHNT and FRNRAP. The CDR3 nucleotides are TGTGCCAGCGTGGGGGGGGAGAACACTGAAGCTTTCTTT. Encoded protein: CASVGGENTEAFF.

Only a few counts were recorded for this clone. The chain recombines TRBV28 with TRBJ2-3; D not certain. The CDR3 spans 13 residues. Germline V gene data show CDR1 as MDHEN and CDR2 as SYDVKM. V lost 6 bases and J 7 bases, leaving 14 bases between the germline ends. The CDR3 DNA is TGTGCCAGCAGCCTTGGGTTGGGTAATACGCAGTATTTT. It yields the protein CASSLGLGNTQYF.

CDR3 sequence (DNA): TGTGCCACCAGCAGAGTAGGGGCGCCGGGGGCCAACGTCCTGACTTTC. It encodes CATSRVGAPGANVLTF. This sequence joins TRBV15 and TRBJ2-6; tentative D call: TRBD1 (5 bases). Germline V gives CDR1 LNHNV, CDR2 YYDKDF (reference sequence). The length of the CDR3 is 16 residues. The V end lost 1 base, the J end lost 4 bases, and 11 bases lay between the germline ends.

This sequence joins TRBV15 and TRBJ2-3, with D possibly matching TRBD2 (6 bases). This CDR3 comprises 14 residues. The ends were cut back, 3 bases at V and 2 bases at J, with 9 bases in the middle. Per germline, CDR1 LNHNV and CDR2 YYDKDF (reference sequence). The CDR3: CATSSGGNTDTQYF. The CDR3 nucleotides read TGTGCCACCAGCAGTGGGGGGAACACAGATACGCAGTATTTT.

This clone ranks as medium-sized. The CDR3 region is CASSVLAGGGETQYF. For the CDR3, the DNA is TGTGCCAGCAGCGTTTTGGCGGGAGGGGGAGAGACCCAGTACTTC. The V call is TRBV11-3, the J call TRBJ2-5; 9 positions agree with TRBD2. V was pared by 5 bases and J by 4 bases, with 8 bases of the junction left unmatched. The length of the CDR3 is 15 residues. Germline loops: CDR1 SGHNT, CDR2 YENEEA.

This clone is categorized as medium-sized. V gene TRBV11-3 combines with J gene TRBJ2-1, with D possibly being TRBD1 (6 bases). The length of the CDR3 is 15 residues. Trimming cost V 0 bases and J 5 bases, with 11 bases left between them. Germline V CDR1 and CDR2: SGHNT, YENEEA. CDR3 sequence reads: CASSLEQGLNNEQFF. CDR3 coding DNA: TGTGCCAGCAGCTTAGAACAGGGTTTAAACAATGAGCAGTTCTTC. The full variable domain, with the rest looked up from reference TRBV11-3 and TRBJ2-1, is EAGVVQSPRYKIIEKKQPVAFWCNPISGHNTLYWYLQNLGQGPELLIRYENEEAVDDSQLPKDRFSAERLKGVDSTLKIQPAELGDSAVYLCASSLEQGLNNEQFFGPGTRLTVL.

The CDR3 sequence: CASSEYSLSDRDTQYF. The CDR3 bases are TGTGCCAGCAGTGAATACTCCCTCTCGGATAGGGATACGCAGTATTTT. V and J are TRBV25-1 and TRBJ2-3; the D is unclear. The CDR3 has 16 amino acids. Trimming left V 0 bases short and J 6 bases short, with 16 bases between. Germline V gene lookup returns CDR1 MGHDK and CDR2 SYGVNS.

By share of the sample, this clone is large. The rearrangement uses TRBV11-3 and TRBJ2-3; 12 bases match TRBD2. The CDR3 length is 17 residues. Germline loops: CDR1 SGHNT, CDR2 YENEEA. Trimming at V came to 3 bases and at J to 3 bases, leaving 7 bases not matched to a gene. CDR3 in amino acids: CASSLRLAGGPTDTQYF. The CDR3 coding sequence is TGTGCCAGCAGCTTGAGGCTAGCGGGAGGGCCTACAGATACGCAGTATTTT. Together with reference TRBV11-3 and TRBJ2-3, the CDR3 gives the full variable domain: EAGVVQSPRYKIIEKKQPVAFWCNPISGHNTLYWYLQNLGQGPELLIRYENEEAVDDSQLPKDRFSAERLKGVDSTLKIQPAELGDSAVYLCASSLRLAGGPTDTQYFGPGTRLTVL.

V usage is TRBV6-8 and J usage is TRBJ2-5, with a weak D call TRBD2 (6 bases). Germline V gene lookup returns CDR1 MNHGY and CDR2 SAAAGT. Trimming removed 6 bases from V and 5 bases from J, with 10 bases in between. CDR3 size: 12 residues. The CDR3: CASSPGRETQYF. The CDR3 coding sequence is TGTGCCAGCAGCCCAGGGAGGGAGACCCAGTACTTC.

This clone counts as medium-sized (0.01 to 0.1%). The genes are TRBV11-3 and TRBJ2-7; TRBD1 is a possible D gene (6 bases). Germline V gives CDR1 SGHNT, CDR2 YENEEA. This CDR3 has 14 amino acids. V lost 5 bases and J 4 bases, leaving 15 bases between the germline ends. DNA of the CDR3: TGTGCCAGCAGCGACCCCGGGACAAGATACGAGCAGTACTTC. Protein sequence: CASSDPGTRYEQYF.